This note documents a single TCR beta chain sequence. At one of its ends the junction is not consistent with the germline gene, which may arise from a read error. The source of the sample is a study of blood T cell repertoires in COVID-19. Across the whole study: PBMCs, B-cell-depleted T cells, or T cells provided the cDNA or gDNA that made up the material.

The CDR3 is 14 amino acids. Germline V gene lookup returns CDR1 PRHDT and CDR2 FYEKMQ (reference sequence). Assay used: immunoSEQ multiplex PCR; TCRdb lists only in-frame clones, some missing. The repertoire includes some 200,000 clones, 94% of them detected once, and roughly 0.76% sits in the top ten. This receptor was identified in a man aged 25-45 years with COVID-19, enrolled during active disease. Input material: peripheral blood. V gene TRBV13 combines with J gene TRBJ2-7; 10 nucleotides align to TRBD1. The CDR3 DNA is TGTGCCGGCAGCCCCGGGACAGGGGACTACGAGCAGTACTTC. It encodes CAGSPGTGDYEQYF.